This TCR beta chain was retrieved from a study of blood T cell repertoires in COVID-19. Study-wide background: Samples of COVID-19 (acute and convalescent) were obtained from the United States, Italy and Spain. Sources were T cells, B-cell-depleted T cells, or PBMCs; the material itself was cDNA or gDNA.

As handled by the study authors: Estimation of nucleated cell counts relied on the amplification of reference gene primers. The data were produced by immunoSEQ multiplex PCR, yet TCRdb's version contains in-frame clones alone and is incomplete. V, J and clone size are taken as reported in that table, and D and trimming were inferred from the DNA itself. The table includes about 170,000 clones, 70% to 90% detected once. CDR1 SGHVS and CDR2 FQNEAQ come from the germline V gene. There are 19 residues in the CDR3. Trimming at V came to 5 bases and at J to 2 bases, leaving 18 bases not matched to a gene. The clonotype was recovered from a man aged 45 to 65 with active or convalescent COVID-19. Sequences were obtained from peripheral blood. This chain links TRBV7-8 with TRBJ2-4, with 7 bases lining up with TRBD2. The DNA for the CDR3 is TGTGCCAGCAGCCGAGACGCTGAGAGCGGGGCCCCTTCCAAAAACATTCAGTACTTC. Translated, it gives CASSRDAESGAPSKNIQYF.